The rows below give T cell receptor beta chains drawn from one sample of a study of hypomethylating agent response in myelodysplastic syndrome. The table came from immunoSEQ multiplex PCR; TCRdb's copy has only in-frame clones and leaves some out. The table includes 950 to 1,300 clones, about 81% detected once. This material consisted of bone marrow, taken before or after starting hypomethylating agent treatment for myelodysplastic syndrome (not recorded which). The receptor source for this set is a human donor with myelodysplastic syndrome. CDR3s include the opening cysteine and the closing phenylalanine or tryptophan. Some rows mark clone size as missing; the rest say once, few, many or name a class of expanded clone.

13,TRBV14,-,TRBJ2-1,CASSQVLGNEQFF
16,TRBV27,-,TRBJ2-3,CASSLSRASGTDTQYF
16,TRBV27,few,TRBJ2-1,CASSLLGNTVSNEQFF
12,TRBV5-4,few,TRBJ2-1,CASSLDSDEQFF
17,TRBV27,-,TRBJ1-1,CASRKSGQRNLNTEAFF
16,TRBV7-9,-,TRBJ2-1,CASSEPGLVMSNEQFF
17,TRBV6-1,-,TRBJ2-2,CASSEDRGLPNTGELFF
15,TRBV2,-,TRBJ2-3,CASSDRTASTDTQYF
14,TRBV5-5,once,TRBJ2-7,CASSLVPQSYEQYF